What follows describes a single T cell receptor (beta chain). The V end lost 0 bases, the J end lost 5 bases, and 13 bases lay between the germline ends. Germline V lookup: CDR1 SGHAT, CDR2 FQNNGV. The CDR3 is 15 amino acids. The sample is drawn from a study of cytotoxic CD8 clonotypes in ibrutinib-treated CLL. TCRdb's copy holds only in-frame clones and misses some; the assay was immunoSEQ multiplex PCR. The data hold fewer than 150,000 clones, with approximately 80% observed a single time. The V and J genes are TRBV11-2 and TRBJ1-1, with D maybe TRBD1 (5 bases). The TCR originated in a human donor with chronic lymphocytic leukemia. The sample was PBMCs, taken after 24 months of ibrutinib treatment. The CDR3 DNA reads TGTGCCAGCAGCTTAGATTTCGGGGGAGGGACTGAAGCTTTCTTT. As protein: CASSLDFGGGTEAFF.